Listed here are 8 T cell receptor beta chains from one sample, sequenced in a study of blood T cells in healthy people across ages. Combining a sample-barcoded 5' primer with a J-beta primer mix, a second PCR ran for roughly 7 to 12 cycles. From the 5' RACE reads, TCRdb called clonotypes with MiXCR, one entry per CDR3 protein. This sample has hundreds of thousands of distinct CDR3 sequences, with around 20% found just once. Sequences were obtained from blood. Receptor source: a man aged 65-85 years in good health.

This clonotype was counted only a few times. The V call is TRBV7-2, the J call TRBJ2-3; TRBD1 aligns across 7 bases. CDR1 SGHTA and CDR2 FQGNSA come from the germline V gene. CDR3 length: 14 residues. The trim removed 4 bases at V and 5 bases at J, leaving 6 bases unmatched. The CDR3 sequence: CASSSQGVGDTQYF. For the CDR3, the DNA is TGTGCCAGCAGCTCTCAGGGGGTGGGAGATACGCAGTATTTT.

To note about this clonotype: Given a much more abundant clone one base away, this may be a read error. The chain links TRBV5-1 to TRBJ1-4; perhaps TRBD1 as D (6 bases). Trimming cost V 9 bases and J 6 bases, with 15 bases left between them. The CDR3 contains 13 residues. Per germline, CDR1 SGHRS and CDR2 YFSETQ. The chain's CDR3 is CANSPGQDEKLFF. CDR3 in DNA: TGCGCCAACAGTCCGGGACAAGATGAAAAACTGTTTTTT. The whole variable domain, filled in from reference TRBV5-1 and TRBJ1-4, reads KAGVTQTPRYLIKTRGQQVTLSCSPISGHRSVSWYQQTPGQGLQFLFEYFSETQRNKGNFPGRFSGRQFSNSRSEMNVSTLELGDSALYLCANSPGQDEKLFFGSGTQLSVL.

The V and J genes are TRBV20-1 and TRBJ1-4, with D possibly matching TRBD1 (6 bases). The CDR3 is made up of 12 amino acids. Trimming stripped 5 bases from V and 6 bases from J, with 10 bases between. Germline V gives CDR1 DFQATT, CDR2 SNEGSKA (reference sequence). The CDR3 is CSARTADEKLFF. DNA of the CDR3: TGCAGTGCTCGGACAGCGGATGAAAAACTGTTTTTT.

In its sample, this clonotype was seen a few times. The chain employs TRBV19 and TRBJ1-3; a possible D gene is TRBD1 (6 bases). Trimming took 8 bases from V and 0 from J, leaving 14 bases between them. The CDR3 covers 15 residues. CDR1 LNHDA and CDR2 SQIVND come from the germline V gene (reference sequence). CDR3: CASGIQGHSGNTIYF. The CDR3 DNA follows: TGTGCCAGTGGGATACAGGGCCACTCTGGAAACACCATATATTTT.

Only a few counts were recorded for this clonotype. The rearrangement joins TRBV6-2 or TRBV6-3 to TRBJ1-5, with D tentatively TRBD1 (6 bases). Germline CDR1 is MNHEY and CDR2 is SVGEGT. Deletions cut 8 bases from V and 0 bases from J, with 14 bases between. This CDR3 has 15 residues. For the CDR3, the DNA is TGTGCCAGCGACCAGGGGCTCGATAGCAATCAGCCCCAGCATTTT. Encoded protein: CASDQGLDSNQPQHF.

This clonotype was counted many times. For the CDR3, the DNA is TGTGCCAGCAGCCAAGCAGGGTGGGAGCAGTACTTC. Its protein is CASSQAGWEQYF. This chain connects TRBV14 to TRBJ2-7, with D possibly being TRBD1 (5 bases). Trimming pared 1 base from V and 7 bases from J, leaving 8 bases between. Germline-derived CDR1 and CDR2 are SGHDN and FVKESK. The CDR3 has 12 amino acids.

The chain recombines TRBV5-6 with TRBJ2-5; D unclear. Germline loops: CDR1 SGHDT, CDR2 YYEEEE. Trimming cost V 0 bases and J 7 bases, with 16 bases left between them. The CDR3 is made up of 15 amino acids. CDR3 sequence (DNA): TGTGCCAGCAGCTTGGCGCTAACTCCCGAAGGGACCCAGTACTTC. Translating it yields CASSLALTPEGTQYF.

This CDR3 reads CASSLVGGSETQYF. Here the CDR3 DNA reads TGTGCCAGCAGCTTAGTTGGGGGTAGCGAGACCCAGTACTTC. J is TRBJ2-5 and V is TRBV7-9; the D call may be TRBD1 or TRBD2 (5 bases each). CDR1 and CDR2 (germline): SEHNR, FQNEAQ (reference sequence). The CDR3 contains 14 residues. The V end lost 1 base, the J end lost 5 bases, and 11 bases lay between the germline ends.